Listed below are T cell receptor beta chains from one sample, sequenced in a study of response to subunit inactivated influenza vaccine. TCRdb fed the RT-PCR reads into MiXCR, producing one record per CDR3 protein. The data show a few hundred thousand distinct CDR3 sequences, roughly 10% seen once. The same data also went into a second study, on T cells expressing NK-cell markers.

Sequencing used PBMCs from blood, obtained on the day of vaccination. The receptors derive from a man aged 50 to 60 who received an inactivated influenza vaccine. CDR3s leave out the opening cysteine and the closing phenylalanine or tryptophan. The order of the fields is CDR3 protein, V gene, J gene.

CDR3aa: ASSASGNGETQY
v_gene: TRBV5-1
j_gene: TRBJ2-5

CDR3aa: SARLTLADPNEQF
v_gene: TRBV20-1
j_gene: TRBJ2-1

CDR3aa: ASSLTSGQYNEQF
v_gene: TRBV5-1
j_gene: TRBJ2-1

CDR3aa: ASSFRQGHGYT
v_gene: TRBV27
j_gene: TRBJ1-2

CDR3aa: ASSYPPGRMEQF
v_gene: TRBV6-2/TRBV6-3
j_gene: TRBJ2-1

CDR3aa: ASSQGEWRGAGYGYT
v_gene: TRBV4-1
j_gene: TRBJ1-2

CDR3aa: ASGHRGPYEQY
v_gene: TRBV27
j_gene: TRBJ2-7

CDR3aa: ASSLGYGGGAYNEQF
v_gene: TRBV7-3
j_gene: TRBJ2-1

CDR3aa: ASSPRDRVNEQF
v_gene: TRBV5-6
j_gene: TRBJ2-1

CDR3aa: ASSAGARAEAF
v_gene: TRBV7-3
j_gene: TRBJ1-1

CDR3aa: SAPEYWLNNEQF
v_gene: TRBV20-1
j_gene: TRBJ2-1

CDR3aa: ASSTPSRDRNGRYT
v_gene: TRBV6-1
j_gene: TRBJ1-2

CDR3aa: ASSRGFTGELF
v_gene: TRBV3-1
j_gene: TRBJ2-2

CDR3aa: ASSEIMWAGNQPQH
v_gene: TRBV2
j_gene: TRBJ1-5

CDR3aa: SVRDRVDEQF
v_gene: TRBV29-1
j_gene: TRBJ2-1

CDR3aa: AISELRRRQETQY
v_gene: TRBV10-3
j_gene: TRBJ2-5

CDR3aa: ASSQVLAGAGNEQF
v_gene: TRBV4-1
j_gene: TRBJ2-1

CDR3aa: AISPGTQETQY
v_gene: TRBV10-3
j_gene: TRBJ2-5

CDR3aa: ASSPPWGSRAYEQY
v_gene: TRBV18
j_gene: TRBJ2-7

CDR3aa: ATSRAGVRETQY
v_gene: TRBV15
j_gene: TRBJ2-5

CDR3aa: SAPTSGRASETQY
v_gene: TRBV20-1
j_gene: TRBJ2-5

CDR3aa: ATSDPTGGETQY
v_gene: TRBV24-1
j_gene: TRBJ2-5

CDR3aa: ASRQAGAGYNEQF
v_gene: TRBV12-3/TRBV12-4
j_gene: TRBJ2-1

CDR3aa: ASSYVKGEPANTGELF
v_gene: TRBV6-2/TRBV6-3
j_gene: TRBJ2-2

CDR3aa: ASSPVTGASYEQY
v_gene: TRBV19
j_gene: TRBJ2-7

CDR3aa: ASSMGTEGTGELF
v_gene: TRBV19
j_gene: TRBJ2-2

CDR3aa: ASSFDQGHTQY
v_gene: TRBV7-3
j_gene: TRBJ2-3

CDR3aa: ASSLDLIGRSYEQY
v_gene: TRBV5-5
j_gene: TRBJ2-7

CDR3aa: ASSLGVGPNEKLF
v_gene: TRBV5-1
j_gene: TRBJ1-4

CDR3aa: ASTYLRDTNEQF
v_gene: TRBV6-1
j_gene: TRBJ2-1

CDR3aa: ASSLAGTVNEQY
v_gene: TRBV27
j_gene: TRBJ2-7

CDR3aa: ASSRRGGEQY
v_gene: TRBV5-6
j_gene: TRBJ2-7

CDR3aa: ASRLGQAGGELF
v_gene: TRBV5-1
j_gene: TRBJ2-2

CDR3aa: ASSLGGGGDTQY
v_gene: TRBV7-6
j_gene: TRBJ2-3

CDR3aa: ASSLGMVGYEQY
v_gene: TRBV11-2
j_gene: TRBJ2-7

CDR3aa: ASSRPSGIPPYNEQF
v_gene: TRBV14
j_gene: TRBJ2-1

CDR3aa: ASCPGQGSFSAYEQY
v_gene: TRBV5-1
j_gene: TRBJ2-7

CDR3aa: ASSAIPSAPGEQY
v_gene: TRBV11-2
j_gene: TRBJ2-7

CDR3aa: ASSPFLTGNTEAF
v_gene: TRBV4-1
j_gene: TRBJ1-1

CDR3aa: ASSRDRVFGYT
v_gene: TRBV5-1
j_gene: TRBJ1-2

CDR3aa: ASTSRGSYEQY
v_gene: TRBV7-9
j_gene: TRBJ2-7

CDR3aa: ASSLLFPGQGMGGYT
v_gene: TRBV28
j_gene: TRBJ1-2

CDR3aa: ASSGPGGLEQY
v_gene: TRBV28
j_gene: TRBJ2-7

CDR3aa: ASSASPNTEAF
v_gene: TRBV9
j_gene: TRBJ1-1

CDR3aa: SARGFMDLGRGELF
v_gene: TRBV20-1
j_gene: TRBJ2-2

CDR3aa: ASSMGRSTDTQY
v_gene: TRBV25-1
j_gene: TRBJ2-3

CDR3aa: SVEEATTGGPDTGEQF
v_gene: TRBV29-1
j_gene: TRBJ2-1

CDR3aa: ASSYGSDLVETQY
v_gene: TRBV6-2/TRBV6-3
j_gene: TRBJ2-5

CDR3aa: ASRSSGGNEKLF
v_gene: TRBV12-3/TRBV12-4
j_gene: TRBJ1-4